This T cell receptor (beta chain) came from a study of cytomegalovirus exposure and HLA in healthy donors. The study ran its PCR with 60 Vbeta and 13 Jbeta primers. Profiled with immunoSEQ multiplex PCR; TCRdb holds only in-frame clones, not every one. The sample holds some 200,000 clones, over 70% seen once. CDR3 size: 15 residues. CDR1 and CDR2 (germline): LNHDA, SQIVND (reference sequence). Trimming took 1 base from V and 5 from J, leaving 15 bases between them. The clonotype comes from a woman in her sixties or seventies in good health and CMV-seropositive. The chain combines TRBV19 with TRBJ2-7; the D gene is possibly TRBD1 (5 bases). Sample: PBMCs. The CDR3 nucleotides read TGTGCCAGTAGTATAGGTACAGGTCCCCCGGACGAGCAGTACTTC. This sequence encodes CASSIGTGPPDEQYF.